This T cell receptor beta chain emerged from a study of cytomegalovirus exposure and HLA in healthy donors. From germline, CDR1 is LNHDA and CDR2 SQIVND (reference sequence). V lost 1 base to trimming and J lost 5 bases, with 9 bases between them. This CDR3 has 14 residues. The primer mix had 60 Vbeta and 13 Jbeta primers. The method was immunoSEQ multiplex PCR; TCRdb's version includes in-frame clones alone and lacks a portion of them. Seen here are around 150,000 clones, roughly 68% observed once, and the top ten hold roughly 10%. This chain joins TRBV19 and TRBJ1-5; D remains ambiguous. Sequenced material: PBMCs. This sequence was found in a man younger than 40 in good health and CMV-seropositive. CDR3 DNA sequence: TGTGCCAGTAGTATAGGTCCCGGGGATCAGCCCCAGCATTTT. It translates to CASSIGPGDQPQHF.